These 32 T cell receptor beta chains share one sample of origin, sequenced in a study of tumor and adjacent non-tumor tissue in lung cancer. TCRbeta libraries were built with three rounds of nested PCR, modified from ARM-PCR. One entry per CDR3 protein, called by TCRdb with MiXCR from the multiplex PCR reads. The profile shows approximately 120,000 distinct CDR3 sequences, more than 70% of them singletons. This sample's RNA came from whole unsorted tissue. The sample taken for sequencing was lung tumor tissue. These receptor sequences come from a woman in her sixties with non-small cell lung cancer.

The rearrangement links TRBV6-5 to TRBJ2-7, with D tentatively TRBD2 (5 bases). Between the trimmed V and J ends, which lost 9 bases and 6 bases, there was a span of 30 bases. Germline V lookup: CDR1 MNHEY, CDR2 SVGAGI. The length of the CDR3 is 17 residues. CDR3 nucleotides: TGTGCCAGTCGCACCACACATAGCGCGACCCTGACCTGCGAGCAGTACTTC. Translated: CASRTTHSATLTCEQYF.

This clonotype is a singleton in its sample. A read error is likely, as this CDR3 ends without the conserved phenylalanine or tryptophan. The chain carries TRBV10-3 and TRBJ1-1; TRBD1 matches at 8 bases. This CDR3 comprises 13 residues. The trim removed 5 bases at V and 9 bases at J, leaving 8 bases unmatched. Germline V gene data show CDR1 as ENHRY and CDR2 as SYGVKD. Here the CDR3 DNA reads TGTGCCATCAGTCCGGGACAGGACCGTCAAGCTTTCCTT. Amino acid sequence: CAISPGQDRQAFL.

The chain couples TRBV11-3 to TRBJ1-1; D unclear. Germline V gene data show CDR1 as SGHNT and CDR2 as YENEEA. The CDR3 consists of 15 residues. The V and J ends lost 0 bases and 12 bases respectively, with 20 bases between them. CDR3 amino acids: CASSLDLSGNTGTFF. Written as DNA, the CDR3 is TGTGCCAGCAGCTTAGACCTCTCGGGAAACACTGGAACTTTCTTT.

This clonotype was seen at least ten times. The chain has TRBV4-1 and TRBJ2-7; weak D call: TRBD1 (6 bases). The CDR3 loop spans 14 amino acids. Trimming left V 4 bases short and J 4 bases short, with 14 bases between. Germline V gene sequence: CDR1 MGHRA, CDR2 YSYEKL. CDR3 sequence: CASSRVQDSYEQYF. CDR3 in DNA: TGCGCCAGCAGCCGTGTACAGGACAGTTACGAGCAGTACTTC.

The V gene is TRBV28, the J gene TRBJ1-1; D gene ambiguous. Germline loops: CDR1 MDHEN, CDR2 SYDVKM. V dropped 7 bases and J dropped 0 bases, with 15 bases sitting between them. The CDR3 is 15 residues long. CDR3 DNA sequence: TGTGCCAGCACCGCGCCCAGGATAGTGAACACTGAAGCTTTCTTT. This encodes CASTAPRIVNTEAFF.

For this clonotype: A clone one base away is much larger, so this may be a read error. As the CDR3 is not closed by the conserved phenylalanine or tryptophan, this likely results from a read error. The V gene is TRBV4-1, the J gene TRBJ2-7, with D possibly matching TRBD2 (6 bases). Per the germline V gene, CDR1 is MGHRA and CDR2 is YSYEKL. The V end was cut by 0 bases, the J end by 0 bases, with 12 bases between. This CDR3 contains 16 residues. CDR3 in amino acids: CASSQDSAGRSYEQYS. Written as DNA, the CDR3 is TGCGCCAGCAGCCAAGATTCCGCGGGGCGCTCCTACGAGCAGTACTCC.

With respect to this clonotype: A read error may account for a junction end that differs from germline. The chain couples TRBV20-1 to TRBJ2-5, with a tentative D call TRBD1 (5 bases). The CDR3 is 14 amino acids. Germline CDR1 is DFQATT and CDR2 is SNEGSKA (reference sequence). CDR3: CIARDLGALETQYF. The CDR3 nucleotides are TGCATTGCTAGAGATCTTGGGGCCCTAGAGACCCAGTACTTC.

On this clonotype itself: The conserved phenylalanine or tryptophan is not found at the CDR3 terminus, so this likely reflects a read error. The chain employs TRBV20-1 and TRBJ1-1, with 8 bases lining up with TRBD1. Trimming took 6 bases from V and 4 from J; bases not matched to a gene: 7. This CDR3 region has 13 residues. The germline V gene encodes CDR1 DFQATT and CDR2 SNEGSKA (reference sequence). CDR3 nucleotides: TGCAGTGCAGCGACAGGGGCGATCACTGAAGCTTTCTCT. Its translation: CSAATGAITEAFS.

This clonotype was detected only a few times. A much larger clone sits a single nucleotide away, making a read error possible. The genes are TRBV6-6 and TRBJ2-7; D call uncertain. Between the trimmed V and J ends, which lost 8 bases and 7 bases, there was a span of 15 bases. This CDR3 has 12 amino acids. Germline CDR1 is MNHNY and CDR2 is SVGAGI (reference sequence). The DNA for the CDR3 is TGTGCCAGCCGCTCCGAAGTTGGGGAGCAGTACTTC. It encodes CASRSEVGEQYF.

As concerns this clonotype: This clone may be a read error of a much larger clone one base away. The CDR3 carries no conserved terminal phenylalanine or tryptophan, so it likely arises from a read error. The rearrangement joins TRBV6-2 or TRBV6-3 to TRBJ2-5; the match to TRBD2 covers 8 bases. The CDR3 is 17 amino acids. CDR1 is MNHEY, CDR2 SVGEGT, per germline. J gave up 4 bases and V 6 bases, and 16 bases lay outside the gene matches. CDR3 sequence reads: CASSPAGATTAGETQYL. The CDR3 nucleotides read TGTGCCAGCAGCCCAGCGGGAGCCACGACGGCAGGAGAGACCCAGTACTTA.

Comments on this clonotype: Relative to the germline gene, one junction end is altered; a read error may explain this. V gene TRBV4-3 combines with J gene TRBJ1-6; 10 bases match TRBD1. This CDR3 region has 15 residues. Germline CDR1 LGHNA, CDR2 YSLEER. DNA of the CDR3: TGCGCCACCAGCACCGGGGACAGGGGAAATTCACCCTTCCACTTT. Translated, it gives CATSTGDRGNSPFHF.

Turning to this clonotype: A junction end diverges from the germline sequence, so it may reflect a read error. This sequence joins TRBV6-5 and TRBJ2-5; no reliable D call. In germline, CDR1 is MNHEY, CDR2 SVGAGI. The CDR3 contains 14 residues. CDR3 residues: CVSSAHGEEETQYF. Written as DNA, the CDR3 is TGTGTCAGCAGTGCCCATGGAGAGGAAGAGACCCAGTACTTT.

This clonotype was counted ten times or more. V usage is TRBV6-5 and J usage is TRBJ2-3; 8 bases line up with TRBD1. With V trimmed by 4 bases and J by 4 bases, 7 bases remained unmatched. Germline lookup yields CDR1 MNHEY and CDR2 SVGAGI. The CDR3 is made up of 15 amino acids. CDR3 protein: CASSSGTGGPDTQYF. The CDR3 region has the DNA TGTGCCAGCAGTTCAGGGACAGGTGGCCCAGATACGCAGTATTTT.

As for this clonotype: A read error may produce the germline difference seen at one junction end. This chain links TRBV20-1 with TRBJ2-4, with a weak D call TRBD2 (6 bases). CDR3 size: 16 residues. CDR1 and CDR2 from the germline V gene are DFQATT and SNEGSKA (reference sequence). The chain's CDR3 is CSVRDRGRGGMDIQYF. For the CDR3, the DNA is TGCAGTGTTAGAGATAGGGGAAGGGGAGGAATGGACATTCAGTACTTC.

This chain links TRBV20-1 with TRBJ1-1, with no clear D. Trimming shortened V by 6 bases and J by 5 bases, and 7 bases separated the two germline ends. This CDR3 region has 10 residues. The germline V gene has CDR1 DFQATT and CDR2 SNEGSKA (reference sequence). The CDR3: CSALETEAFF. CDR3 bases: TGCAGTGCCTTGGAGACTGAAGCTTTCTTT.

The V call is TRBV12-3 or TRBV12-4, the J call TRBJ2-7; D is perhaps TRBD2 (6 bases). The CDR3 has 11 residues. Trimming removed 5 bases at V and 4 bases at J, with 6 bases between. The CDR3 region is CASSGGYEQYF. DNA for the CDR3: TGTGCCAGCAGTGGGGGGTACGAGCAGTACTTC.

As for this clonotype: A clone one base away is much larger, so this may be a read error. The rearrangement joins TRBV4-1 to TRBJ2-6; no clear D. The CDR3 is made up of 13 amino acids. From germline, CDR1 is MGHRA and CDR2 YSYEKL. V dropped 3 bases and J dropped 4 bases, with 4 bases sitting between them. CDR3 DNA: TGCGCCAGCAGCCATCCGGGGGCCAACGTCCTGACTTTC. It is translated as CASSHPGANVLTF.

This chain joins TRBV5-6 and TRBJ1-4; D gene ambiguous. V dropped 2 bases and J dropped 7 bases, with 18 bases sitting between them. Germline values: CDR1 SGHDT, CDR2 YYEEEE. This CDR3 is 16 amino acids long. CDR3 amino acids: CASSLLPDEGPEKLFF. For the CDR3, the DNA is TGTGCCAGCAGCTTATTACCGGACGAAGGACCTGAAAAACTGTTTTTT.

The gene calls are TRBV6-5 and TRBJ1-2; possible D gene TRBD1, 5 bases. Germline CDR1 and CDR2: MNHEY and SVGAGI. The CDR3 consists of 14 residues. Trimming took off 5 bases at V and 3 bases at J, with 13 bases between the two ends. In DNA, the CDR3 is TGTGCCAGCAGTAGGGCTGTGACAGACTATGGCTACACCTTC. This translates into CASSRAVTDYGYTF.

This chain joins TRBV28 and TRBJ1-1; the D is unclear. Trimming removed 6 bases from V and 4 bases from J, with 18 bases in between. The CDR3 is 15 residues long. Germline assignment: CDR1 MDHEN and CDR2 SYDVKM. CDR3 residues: CASRYTGIGSTEAFF. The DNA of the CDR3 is TGTGCCAGCAGGTACACCGGGATTGGGAGCACTGAAGCTTTCTTT.

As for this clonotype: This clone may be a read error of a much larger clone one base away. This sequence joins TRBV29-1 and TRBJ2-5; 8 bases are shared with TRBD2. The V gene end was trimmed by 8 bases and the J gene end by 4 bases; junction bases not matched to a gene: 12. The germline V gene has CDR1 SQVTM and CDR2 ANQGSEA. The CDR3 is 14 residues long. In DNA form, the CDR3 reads TGCAGCTATCCGATGGGGGCGGGAGGAGAGACCCAGTACTTC. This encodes CSYPMGAGGETQYF. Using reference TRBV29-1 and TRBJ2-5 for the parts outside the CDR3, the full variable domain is SAVISQKPSRDICQRGTSLTIQCQVDSQVTMMFWYRQQPGQSLTLIATANQGSEATYESGFVIDKFPISRPNLTFSTLTVSNMSPEDSSIYLCSYPMGAGGETQYFGPGTRLLVL.

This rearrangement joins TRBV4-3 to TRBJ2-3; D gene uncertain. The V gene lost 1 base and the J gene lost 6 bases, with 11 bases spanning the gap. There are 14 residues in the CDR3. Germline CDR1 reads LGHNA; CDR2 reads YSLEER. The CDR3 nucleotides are TGCGCCAGCAGCCAAGTCCAGGTGAGTGATACGCAGTATTTT. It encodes CASSQVQVSDTQYF.

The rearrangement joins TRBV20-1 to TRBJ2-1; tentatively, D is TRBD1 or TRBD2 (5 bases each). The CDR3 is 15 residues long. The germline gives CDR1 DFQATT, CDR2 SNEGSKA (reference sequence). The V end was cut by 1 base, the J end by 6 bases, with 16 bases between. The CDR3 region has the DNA TGCAGTGCTAGAGTTCAGGGACCCGGTGCCAATGAGCAGTTCTTC. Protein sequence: CSARVQGPGANEQFF.

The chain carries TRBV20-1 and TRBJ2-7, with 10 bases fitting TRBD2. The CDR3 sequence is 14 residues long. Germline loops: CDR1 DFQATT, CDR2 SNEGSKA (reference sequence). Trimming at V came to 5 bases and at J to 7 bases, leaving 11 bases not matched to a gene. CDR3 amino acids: CSASLAGRLGEQYF. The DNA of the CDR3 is TGCAGTGCTTCACTAGCGGGGCGCCTGGGTGAGCAGTACTTC.

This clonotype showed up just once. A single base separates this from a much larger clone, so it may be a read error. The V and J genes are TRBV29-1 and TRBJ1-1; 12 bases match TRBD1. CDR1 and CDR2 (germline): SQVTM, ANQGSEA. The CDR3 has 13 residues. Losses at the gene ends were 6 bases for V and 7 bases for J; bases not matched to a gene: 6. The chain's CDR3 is CSVRDRGQGEAFF. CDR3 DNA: TGCAGCGTAAGGGACAGGGGGCAGGGTGAAGCTTTCTTT.

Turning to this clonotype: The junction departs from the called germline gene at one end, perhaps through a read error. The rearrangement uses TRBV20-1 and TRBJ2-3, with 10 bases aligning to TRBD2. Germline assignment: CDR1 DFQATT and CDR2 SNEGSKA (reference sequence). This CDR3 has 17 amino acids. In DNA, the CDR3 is TGCAGTGCTAGACATCAGCTAGCGGGGGCTTTCACAGATATGCAGTATTTT. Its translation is CSARHQLAGAFTDMQYF.

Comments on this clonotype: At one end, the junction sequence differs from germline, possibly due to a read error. The CDR3 spells CASGRFPSHEQYF. In nucleotides, the CDR3 is TGTGCCAGCGGACGGTTCCCCTCCCACGAGCAGTACTTC. The genes are TRBV11-3 and TRBJ2-7, with unresolved D. CDR3 size: 13 residues. Germline assignment: CDR1 SGHNT and CDR2 YENEEA. The entire variable domain, with the rest obtained from reference TRBV11-3 and TRBJ2-7, is as follows: EAGVVQSPRYKIIEKKQPVAFWCNPISGHNTLYWYLQNLGQGPELLIRYENEEAVDDSQLPKDRFSAERLKGVDSTLKIQPAELGDSAVYLCASGRFPSHEQYFGPGTRLTVT.

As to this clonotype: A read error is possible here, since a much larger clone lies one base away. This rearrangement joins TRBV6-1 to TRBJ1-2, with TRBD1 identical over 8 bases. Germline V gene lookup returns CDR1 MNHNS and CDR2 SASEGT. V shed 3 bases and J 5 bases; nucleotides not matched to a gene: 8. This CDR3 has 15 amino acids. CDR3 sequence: CASSERDRSQYGYTF. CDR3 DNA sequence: TGTGCCAGCAGTGAGCGGGACAGGTCCCAGTATGGCTACACCTTC.

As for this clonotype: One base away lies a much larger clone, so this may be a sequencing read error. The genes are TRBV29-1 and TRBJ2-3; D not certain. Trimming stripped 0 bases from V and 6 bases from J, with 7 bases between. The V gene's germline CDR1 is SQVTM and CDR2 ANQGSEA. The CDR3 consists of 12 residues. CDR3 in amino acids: CSVEDLRDTQYF. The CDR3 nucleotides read TGCAGCGTTGAAGATCTGCGCGATACGCAGTATTTT.

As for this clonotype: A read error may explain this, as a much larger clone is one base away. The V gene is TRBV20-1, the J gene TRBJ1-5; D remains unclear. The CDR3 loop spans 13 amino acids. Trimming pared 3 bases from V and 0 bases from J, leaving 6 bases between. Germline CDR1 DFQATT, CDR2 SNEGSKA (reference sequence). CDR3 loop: CSARVSSNQPQHF. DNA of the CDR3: TGCAGTGCTAGGGTCAGTAGCAATCAGCCCCAGCATTTT.

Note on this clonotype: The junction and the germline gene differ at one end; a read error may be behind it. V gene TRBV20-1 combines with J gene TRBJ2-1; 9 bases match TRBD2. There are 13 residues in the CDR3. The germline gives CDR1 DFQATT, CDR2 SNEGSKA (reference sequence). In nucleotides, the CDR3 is TGCAGTGCTAGCGGACTAGCGTACAATGAGCAGTTATTT. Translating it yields CSASGLAYNEQLF.

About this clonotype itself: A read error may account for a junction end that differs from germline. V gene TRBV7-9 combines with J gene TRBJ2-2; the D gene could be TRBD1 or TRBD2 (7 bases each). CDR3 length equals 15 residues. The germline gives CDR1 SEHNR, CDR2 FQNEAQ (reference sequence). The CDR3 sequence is CATQTGRDPSGELFF. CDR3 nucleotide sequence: TGCGCCACCCAGACAGGGAGGGACCCCTCCGGGGAGCTGTTTTTT.